Listed below are T cell receptor beta chains from one sample, sequenced in a study of T cell responses to AZD1222 COVID-19 vaccine. Data came from immunoSEQ multiplex PCR; TCRdb stores just in-frame clones and leaves some out. This sample has around 150,000 clones; over 85% occur once, and the top ten carry under 2.5%. The sample was peripheral blood, taken on day 0 of AZD1222 vaccination. The receptors come from an adult in good health. The CDR3 runs from the conserved cysteine through the conserved F or W. The order of the fields is CDR3 protein, CDR3 DNA, D gene, clone size, J gene, V gene. The D gene is left open where the match is weak. Clone size is stated in some rows and not others, as once, few, many or a class when expanded.

CDR3: CASSQDVSYNEKLFF
DNA: TGCGCCAGCAGCCAAGATGTCAGTTACAATGAAAAACTGTTTTTT
D: .
size: .
J: TRBJ1-4
V: TRBV4-1

CDR3: CASSLRKGSDTEAFF
DNA: TGCGCCAGCAGCTTGCGTAAAGGGAGTGACACTGAAGCTTTCTTT
D: .
size: once
J: TRBJ1-1
V: TRBV5-1

CDR3: CSVEEGSHYGYTF
DNA: TGCAGCGTTGAAGAGGGGTCTCACTATGGCTACACCTTC
D: .
size: .
J: TRBJ1-2
V: TRBV29-1

CDR3: CASSHGIMGNQPQHF
DNA: TGTGCCAGCAGCCACGGGATTATGGGCAATCAGCCCCAGCATTTT
D: .
size: .
J: TRBJ1-5
V: TRBV11-2

CDR3: CASSQTGTGEVSIYF
DNA: TGCGCCAGCAGCCAAACCGGGACAGGGGAAGTCTCCATATATTTT
D: TRBD1
size: .
J: TRBJ1-3
V: TRBV4-1

CDR3: CASSLGEMNTEAFF
DNA: TGCGCCAGCAGCTTGGGGGAAATGAACACTGAAGCTTTCTTT
D: .
size: .
J: TRBJ1-1
V: TRBV5-1

CDR3: CASSLAGTGEAFF
DNA: TGTGCCAGCAGCTTGGCCGGGACAGGGGAAGCTTTCTTT
D: TRBD1
size: .
J: TRBJ1-1
V: TRBV5-6

CDR3: CASSPHRARNEKLFF
DNA: TGTGCCAGCAGTCCACACAGGGCGAGAAATGAAAAACTGTTTTTT
D: .
size: .
J: TRBJ1-4
V: TRBV6-2/TRBV6-3

CDR3: CASSWDRSGYTF
DNA: TGCGCCAGCAGCTGGGACAGATCTGGCTACACCTTC
D: TRBD1
size: .
J: TRBJ1-2
V: TRBV5-1

CDR3: CAWSRGIDYGYTF
DNA: TGTGCCTGGAGTCGCGGTATCGACTATGGCTACACCTTC
D: .
size: few
J: TRBJ1-2
V: TRBV30

CDR3: CASSESLNQPQHF
DNA: TGTGCCAGCAGTGAGAGCCTAAATCAGCCCCAGCATTTT
D: .
size: .
J: TRBJ1-5
V: TRBV9

CDR3: CASSKTGTLNTEAFF
DNA: TGTGCCAGCAGTAAAACCGGGACACTGAACACTGAAGCTTTCTTT
D: .
size: .
J: TRBJ1-1
V: TRBV6-5

CDR3: CASSDSQGYNSPLHF
DNA: TGTGCCAGCAGTGATAGCCAGGGATATAATTCACCCCTCCACTTT
D: .
size: .
J: TRBJ1-6
V: TRBV6-1

CDR3: CASSLGRGYQETQYF
DNA: TGTGCCAGTAGTCTTGGCCGGGGATATCAAGAGACCCAGTACTTC
D: .
size: .
J: TRBJ2-5
V: TRBV19

CDR3: CASSLDWRKDYNEQFF
DNA: TGTGCCAGCAGCTTAGATTGGCGGAAAGACTACAATGAGCAGTTCTTC
D: .
size: few
J: TRBJ2-1
V: TRBV7-2

CDR3: CASSPQGGEQYF
DNA: TGTGCCAGCAGTCCACAGGGTGGCGAGCAGTACTTC
D: .
size: few
J: TRBJ2-7
V: TRBV27

CDR3: CASSYSRDLQGQPQHF
DNA: TGTGCCAGCAGTTACTCCCGGGACCTACAGGGTCAGCCCCAGCATTTT
D: .
size: .
J: TRBJ1-5
V: TRBV6-2/TRBV6-3

CDR3: CAWSWRGSGETQYF
DNA: TGTGCCTGGAGTTGGCGCGGGAGTGGCGAGACCCAGTACTTC
D: TRBD2
size: once
J: TRBJ2-5
V: TRBV30

CDR3: CASSHTGILRSYNSPLHF
DNA: TGCGCCAGCAGCCATACGGGCATATTGCGGTCTTATAATTCACCCCTCCACTTT
D: .
size: few
J: TRBJ1-6
V: TRBV4-1

CDR3: CARSIPVEGASGYTF
DNA: TGTGCCAGAAGCATCCCGGTGGAGGGGGCGAGTGGCTACACCTTC
D: TRBD1
size: once
J: TRBJ1-2
V: TRBV5-3

CDR3: CAWSNDLNTEAFF
DNA: TGTGCCTGGAGTAACGACCTGAACACTGAAGCTTTCTTT
D: .
size: .
J: TRBJ1-1
V: TRBV30

CDR3: CASSQDYSTDTQYF
DNA: TGTGCCAGCAGCCAAGATTACAGCACAGATACGCAGTATTTT
D: .
size: .
J: TRBJ2-3
V: TRBV14

CDR3: CASSSNPGTGRSNQPQHF
DNA: TGTGCCAGCAGTTCCAATCCCGGGACTGGGCGTAGCAATCAGCCCCAGCATTTT
D: .
size: .
J: TRBJ1-5
V: TRBV28

CDR3: CASSSGAELEAFF
DNA: TGTGCCAGCAGCTCCGGGGCAGAACTTGAAGCTTTCTTT
D: .
size: .
J: TRBJ1-1
V: TRBV5-6

CDR3: CASSHQQGNTEAFF
DNA: TGTGCCAGCAGCCACCAACAGGGGAACACTGAAGCTTTCTTT
D: .
size: .
J: TRBJ1-1
V: TRBV16

CDR3: CASSAGKVSNQPQHF
DNA: TGTGCCAGCAGCGCAGGGAAAGTTAGCAATCAGCCCCAGCATTTT
D: .
size: once
J: TRBJ1-5
V: TRBV3-1/TRBV3-2

CDR3: CASSGAGVGETQYF
DNA: TGTGCCAGCAGTGGGGCGGGAGTAGGGGAGACCCAGTACTTC
D: TRBD2
size: few
J: TRBJ2-5
V: TRBV7-9

CDR3: CASSYLRQVHQPQHF
DNA: TGTGCCAGCAGTTACCTACGACAGGTTCATCAGCCCCAGCATTTT
D: .
size: .
J: TRBJ1-5
V: TRBV6-7

CDR3: CASSRLRQGSGYTF
DNA: TGTGCCAGCAGTAGGCTGCGGCAGGGGTCTGGCTACACCTTC
D: .
size: .
J: TRBJ1-2
V: TRBV28

CDR3: CASSLVGRVNYGYTF
DNA: TGTGCCAGCAGCTTGGTCGGGAGGGTTAACTATGGCTACACCTTC
D: .
size: once
J: TRBJ1-2
V: TRBV5-4

CDR3: CASEAPGFSVQFF
DNA: TGTGCCAGCGAAGCACCAGGGTTCTCGGTGCAGTTCTTC
D: .
size: .
J: TRBJ2-1
V: TRBV6-5

CDR3: CASSDSERGPYNEQFF
DNA: TGTGCCAGCAGTGACTCCGAGAGGGGCCCATACAATGAGCAGTTCTTC
D: .
size: .
J: TRBJ2-1
V: TRBV6-4

CDR3: CASGAGPSSYNEQFF
DNA: TGTGCCAGCGGGGCGGGACCTAGCTCCTACAATGAGCAGTTCTTC
D: .
size: .
J: TRBJ2-1
V: TRBV7-3

CDR3: CASSYSFREAFF
DNA: TGTGCCAGCAGTTACTCCTTCAGAGAAGCTTTCTTT
D: .
size: .
J: TRBJ1-1
V: TRBV6-2/TRBV6-3

CDR3: CASSKTEAFF
DNA: TGTGCCAGCAGTAAAACTGAAGCTTTCTTT
D: .
size: .
J: TRBJ1-1
V: TRBV12-3/TRBV12-4

CDR3: CASSPRDRQNYGYTF
DNA: TGTGCCAGCAGCCCCCGGGACAGACAGAACTATGGCTACACCTTC
D: TRBD1
size: .
J: TRBJ1-2
V: TRBV7-9

CDR3: CAWSLRGLGANVLTF
DNA: TGTGCCTGGAGTCTCAGGGGGCTGGGGGCCAACGTCCTGACTTTC
D: TRBD1
size: .
J: TRBJ2-6
V: TRBV30

CDR3: CASSRAAEAFF
DNA: TGTGCCAGCAGTCGGGCGGCTGAAGCTTTCTTT
D: .
size: .
J: TRBJ1-1
V: TRBV28

CDR3: CASSLVGAGMNTEAFF
DNA: TGTGCCAGCAGCTTAGTCGGTGCAGGGATGAACACTGAAGCTTTCTTT
D: .
size: .
J: TRBJ1-1
V: TRBV7-9

CDR3: CASSDLSSGNEQFF
DNA: TGTGCCAGCAGTGACCTATCTAGCGGCAATGAGCAGTTCTTC
D: TRBD2
size: .
J: TRBJ2-1
V: TRBV6-1

CDR3: CASSVGPSPDNEQFF
DNA: TGTGCCAGCAGCGTTGGCCCCTCGCCTGACAATGAGCAGTTCTTC
D: .
size: .
J: TRBJ2-1
V: TRBV9

CDR3: CASSNTGTAGDTQYF
DNA: TGTGCCAGTAGTAATACCGGGACGGCGGGAGATACGCAGTATTTT
D: .
size: .
J: TRBJ2-3
V: TRBV19

CDR3: CASRPQGEAPLLEKLFF
DNA: TGTGCCAGTAGACCTCAGGGGGAAGCGCCCCTCTTAGAAAAACTGTTTTTT
D: TRBD1
size: .
J: TRBJ1-4
V: TRBV19

CDR3: CAGTRKGTEFNSPLHF
DNA: TGTGCCGGGACGCGAAAGGGGACAGAATTTAATTCACCCCTCCACTTT
D: TRBD1
size: .
J: TRBJ1-6
V: TRBV30

CDR3: CASSQDGAEINYGYTF
DNA: TGTGCCAGCAGCCAAGATGGGGCAGAAATTAACTATGGCTACACCTTC
D: .
size: .
J: TRBJ1-2
V: TRBV4-2

CDR3: CASTWTANYGYTF
DNA: TGTGCCAGCACCTGGACGGCAAACTATGGCTACACCTTC
D: .
size: .
J: TRBJ1-2
V: TRBV12-3/TRBV12-4